The present TCR beta chain was sequenced within a study of monozygotic twins with inflammatory bowel disease. Study-level results: IBD-affected twins scored below their healthy co-twins in TCRbeta diversity (inverse Simpson).

Notes on this clonotype: The antigen remains undetermined.

UMIs that had a 6-nucleotide sample barcode were put in using template switching. TCRdb reprocessed the 5' RACE reads and stores each CDR3 protein as one record, lacking DNA. The data show about 300,000 distinct CDR3 sequences, and the top ten clones hold over 5%. CDR1 and CDR2 from the germline V gene are SGHRS and YFSETQ. This CDR3 is built from 14 residues. The TCR was taken from a human donor with ulcerative colitis or Crohn's disease, or a healthy co-twin of an affected twin (not recorded which). The sequenced material came from blood. The chain carries TRBV5-1 and TRBJ2-4; TCRdb designates TRBD2, a call that cannot be tested without DNA. The CDR3 loop reads CASSRVGRENIQYF. Supplemented by reference TRBV5-1 and TRBJ2-4, the full variable domain reads KAGVTQTPRYLIKTRGQQVTLSCSPISGHRSVSWYQQTPGQGLQFLFEYFSETQRNKGNFPGRFSGRQFSNSRSEMNVSTLELGDSALYLCASSRVGRENIQYFGAGTRLSVL.